This T cell receptor beta chain was captured by sequencing in a study of shared clonotypes between healthy human individuals. About this clone: Its antigen is undetermined.

Some clones are missing from TCRdb's copy, which holds only in-frame ones; the method was immunoSEQ multiplex PCR. The table includes 2 million to 3 million clones, under 95% detected once. Study-level findings and limits: Rarefaction curves obtained for sorted subsets showed sequencing incomplete despite large depth. Generally, estimated richness proved larger in naive subsets than it did in memory subsets.

CD45RA+ naive and CD45RA-negative memory subsets were separated from CD4+ cells. The V end lost 1 base, the J end lost 0 bases, and 12 bases lay between the germline ends. This CDR3 is 16 amino acids long. Germline values: CDR1 SGHDN, CDR2 FVKESK. The chain has TRBV14 and TRBJ1-1; perhaps TRBD1 as D (5 bases). Sequencing used naive CD4+ T cells from PBMCs. Specified subset: CD45RA+ positively selected. The receptor was isolated from a man younger than 35 in good health. Some clones in this sample may be carry-over from other donors' samples. The CDR3 region has the DNA TGTGCCAGCAGCCAAGGGGGCTGGTTGATGAACACTGAAGCTTTCTTT. Translated: CASSQGGWLMNTEAFF. The full variable domain, rest sourced from reference TRBV14 and TRBJ1-1, is EAGVTQFPSHSVIEKGQTVTLRCDPISGHDNLYWYRRVMGKEIKFLLHFVKESKQDESGMPNNRFLAERTGGTYSTLKVQPAELEDSGVYFCASSQGGWLMNTEAFFGQGTRLTVV.